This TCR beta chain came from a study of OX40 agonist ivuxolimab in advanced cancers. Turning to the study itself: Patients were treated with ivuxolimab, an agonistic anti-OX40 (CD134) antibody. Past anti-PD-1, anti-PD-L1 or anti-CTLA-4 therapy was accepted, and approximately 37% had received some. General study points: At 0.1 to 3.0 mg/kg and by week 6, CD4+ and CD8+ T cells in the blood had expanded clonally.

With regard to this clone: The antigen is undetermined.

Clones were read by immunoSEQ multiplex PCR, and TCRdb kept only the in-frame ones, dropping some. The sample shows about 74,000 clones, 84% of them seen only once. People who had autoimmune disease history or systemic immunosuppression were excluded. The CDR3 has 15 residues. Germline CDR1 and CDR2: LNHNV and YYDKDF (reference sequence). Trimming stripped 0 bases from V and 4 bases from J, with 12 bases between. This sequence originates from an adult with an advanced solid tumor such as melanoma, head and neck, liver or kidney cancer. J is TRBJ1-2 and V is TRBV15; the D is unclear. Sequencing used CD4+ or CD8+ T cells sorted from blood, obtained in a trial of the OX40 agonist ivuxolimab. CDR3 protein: CATSRDGSLIYGYTF. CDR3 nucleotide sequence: TGTGCCACCAGCAGAGATGGGTCCCTCATCTATGGCTACACCTTC.